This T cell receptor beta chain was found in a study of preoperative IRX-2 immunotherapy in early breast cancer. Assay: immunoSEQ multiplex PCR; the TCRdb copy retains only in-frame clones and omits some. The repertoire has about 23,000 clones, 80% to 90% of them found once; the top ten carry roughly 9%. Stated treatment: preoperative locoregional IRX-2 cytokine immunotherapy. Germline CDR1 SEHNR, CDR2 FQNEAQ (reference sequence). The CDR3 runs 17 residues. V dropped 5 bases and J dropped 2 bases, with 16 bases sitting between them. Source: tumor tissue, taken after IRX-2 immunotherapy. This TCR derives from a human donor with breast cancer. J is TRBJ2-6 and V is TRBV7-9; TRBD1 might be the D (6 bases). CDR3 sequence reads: CASSPPTDSPGANVLTF. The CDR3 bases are TGTGCCAGCAGCCCGCCCACGGACAGCCCTGGGGCCAACGTCCTGACTTTC.